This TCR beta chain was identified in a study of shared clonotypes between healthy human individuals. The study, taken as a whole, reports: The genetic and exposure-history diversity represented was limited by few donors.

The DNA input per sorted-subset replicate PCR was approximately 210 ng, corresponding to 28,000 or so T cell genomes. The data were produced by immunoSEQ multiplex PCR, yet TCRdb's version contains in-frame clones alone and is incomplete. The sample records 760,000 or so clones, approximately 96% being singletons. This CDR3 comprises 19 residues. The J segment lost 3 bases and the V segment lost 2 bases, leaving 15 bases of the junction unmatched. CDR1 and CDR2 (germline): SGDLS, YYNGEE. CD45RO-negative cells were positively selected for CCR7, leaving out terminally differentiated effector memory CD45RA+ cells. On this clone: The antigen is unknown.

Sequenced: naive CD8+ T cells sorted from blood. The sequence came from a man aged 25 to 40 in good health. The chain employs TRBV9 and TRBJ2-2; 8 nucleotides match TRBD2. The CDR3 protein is CASSVDLEPGLEDTGELFF. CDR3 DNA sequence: TGTGCCAGCAGCGTTGATTTAGAACCGGGACTAGAGGACACCGGGGAGCTGTTTTTT.